This T cell receptor beta chain was identified in a study of breast tumors, draining lymph nodes, adjacent tissues. Comment on this clonotype: Its antigen remains unidentified. A much more abundant neighbour one base away suggests this may be a read error.

MiXCR, applied by TCRdb to the multiplex PCR reads, yields one record per CDR3 protein. The sample carries 200,000 to 300,000 distinct CDR3 sequences, about 33% recorded once. Breast cancer patients provided tissue from their axillary draining lymph nodes. Findings and limits, study-wide: Luminal-like breast cancer showed significantly greater tumor-nontumor repertoire similarity than basal-like breast cancer did. That most tumor T cells come from lymph nodes remained unproven. Tumor TCR diversity was below lymph nodes but above nontumor tissue.

The TCR sequence derives from a female donor with breast cancer. Some clones in this sample may be carry-over from other donors' samples. Sequenced material: axillary lymph node tissue.

Here the CDR3 reads CSARQGPTGALFF. The CDR3 bases are TGCAGTGCTAGACAGGGGCCCACCGGGGCGCTGTTTTTT. The chain is built from TRBV20-1 and TRBJ2-2; a possible D gene is TRBD1 (6 bases). CDR1 is DFQATT, CDR2 SNEGSKA, per germline (reference sequence). The CDR3 consists of 13 residues.